One and the same sample provided the 18 T cell receptor beta chains below, sequenced in a study of Ad26.COV2.S vaccination and SARS-CoV-2 variants. Measured with immunoSEQ multiplex PCR; TCRdb has only the in-frame clones, and not every one. The data show some 190,000 clones, roughly 85% seen once. Source: peripheral blood, taken after recovery from COVID-19. The receptors were gathered from a human donor who had recovered from COVID-19.

The gene calls are TRBV7-2 and TRBJ1-4, with D possibly being TRBD1 (6 bases). The CDR3 sequence is 12 residues long. The V and J ends lost 1 base and 12 bases respectively, with 9 bases between them. CDR1 SGHTA and CDR2 FQGNSA come from the germline V gene. CDR3 sequence: CASSLGGGQLFF. Here the CDR3 DNA reads TGTGCCAGCAGCTTAGGAGGGGGACAACTGTTTTTT.

The chain employs TRBV18 and TRBJ2-7, with unresolved D. CDR1 and CDR2 from the germline V gene are KGHSH and LQKENI. With 10 bases removed from V and 4 bases from J, the gap between germline ends came to 17 bases. The CDR3 runs to 13 residues. As DNA, the CDR3 is TGTGCCACCTCCAGCCAGGCCGCTTACGAGCAGTACTTC. It yields the protein CATSSQAAYEQYF.

The CDR3 nucleotides read TGTGCCAGCAGTGAAGCTAGCAACTACAATGAGCAGTTCTTC. As protein: CASSEASNYNEQFF. The rearrangement links TRBV6-1 to TRBJ2-1; D ambiguous. The CDR3 runs to 14 residues. The germline CDR1 and CDR2 sequences are MNHNS and SASEGT. V lost 0 bases and J lost 3, with 6 bases in between.

CDR3: CASTSDWVDRTYGYTF. The CDR3 nucleotides are TGTGCCAGCACCTCGGATTGGGTAGACAGAACTTATGGCTACACCTTC. V and J are TRBV11-2 and TRBJ1-2, with D maybe TRBD1 (5 bases). The V gene's germline CDR1 is SGHAT and CDR2 FQNNGV. Trimming shortened V by 7 bases and J by 5 bases, and 23 bases separated the two germline ends. The CDR3 is 16 amino acids.

V gene TRBV3-1 (or the pseudogene TRBV3-2) combines with J gene TRBJ1-4; a weak D match, TRBD1 (6 bases). This CDR3 is built from 15 residues. Germline V lookup: CDR1 LGHDT, CDR2 YNNKEL (reference sequence). The ends were cut back, 3 bases at V and 3 bases at J, with 11 bases in the middle. The CDR3 sequence is CASSHQDRSNEKLFF. DNA of the CDR3: TGTGCCAGCAGCCATCAGGACAGATCTAATGAAAAACTGTTTTTT.

This clone was seen a handful of times. V usage is TRBV15 and J usage is TRBJ1-3, with D hard to call. V dropped 4 bases and J dropped 0 bases, with 10 bases sitting between them. The CDR3 length is 15 residues. In germline, CDR1 is LNHNV, CDR2 YYDKDF (reference sequence). In DNA form, the CDR3 reads TGTGCCACCAGCATATTATCTGTCTCTGGAAACACCATATATTTT. As protein: CATSILSVSGNTIYF.

V is TRBV4-1 and J is TRBJ2-7, with D perhaps TRBD2 (6 bases). Germline V CDR1 and CDR2: MGHRA, YSYEKL. V shed 1 base and J shed 5 bases, with 18 bases lying between them. The CDR3 covers 16 residues. The CDR3 spells CASSQAGGGPGDEQYF. In DNA form, the CDR3 reads TGCGCCAGCAGCCAAGCCGGTGGAGGGCCCGGGGACGAGCAGTACTTC.

The chain couples TRBV9 to TRBJ2-3; 11 bases are a match to TRBD2. CDR3 length: 14 amino acids. Germline V gene sequence: CDR1 SGDLS, CDR2 YYNGEE. J lost 4 bases, V lost 4 bases, and 2 bases had no gene match. The CDR3 DNA reads TGTGCCAGCAGCCTAGCGGGAGGTGCAGATACGCAGTATTTT. Its translation is CASSLAGGADTQYF.

The rearrangement joins TRBV7-6 to TRBJ2-1, with 9 bases identical to TRBD2. The junction had 8 bases not matched to a gene; V was cut back by 6 bases and J by 5 bases. The CDR3 totals 15 residues. CDR1 is SGHVS, CDR2 FNYEAQ, per germline. The CDR3 DNA is TGTGCCAGCAGTCCTAGCGGGAACCCACACAATGAGCAGTTCTTC. The encoded protein is CASSPSGNPHNEQFF. Supplemented by reference TRBV7-6 and TRBJ2-1, the full variable domain reads GAGVSQSPRYKVTKRGQDVALRCDPISGHVSLYWYRQALGQGPEFLTYFNYEAQQDKSGLPNDRFSAERPEGSISTLTIQRTEQRDSAMYRCASSPSGNPHNEQFFGPGTRLTVL.

This clone was seen just once. The chain links TRBV5-6 to TRBJ2-7; 10 positions match TRBD2. Trimming at V came to 0 bases and at J to 7 bases, leaving 7 bases not matched to a gene. The CDR3 runs 15 residues. Per the germline V gene, CDR1 is SGHDT and CDR2 is YYEEEE. The CDR3: CASSLGLAGAFEQYF. CDR3 nucleotide sequence: TGTGCCAGCAGCTTGGGGCTAGCGGGAGCCTTTGAGCAGTACTTC.

The J gene is TRBJ1-2, the V gene TRBV6-1; D remains unclear. Trimming took 0 bases from V and 2 from J, leaving 13 bases between them. This CDR3 has 16 amino acids. CDR1 and CDR2 from the germline V gene are MNHNS and SASEGT. CDR3 sequence reads: CASSEALGEPNYGYTF. The CDR3 DNA sequence: TGTGCCAGCAGTGAAGCGCTTGGGGAGCCCAACTATGGCTACACCTTC.

J is TRBJ1-4 and V is TRBV7-9; no firm D call. The CDR3 is 14 residues long. Deletions cut 6 bases from V and 8 bases from J, with 16 bases between. The germline V gene has CDR1 SEHNR and CDR2 FQNEAQ (reference sequence). CDR3 sequence (DNA): TGTGCCAGCAGGGCCCCGGGGAGAGGGGAAAAACTGTTTTTT. It yields the protein CASRAPGRGEKLFF.

This clone showed up just once. The chain employs TRBV6-5 and TRBJ2-7; 7 nucleotides match TRBD2. Losses at the gene ends were 6 bases for V and 11 bases for J; bases not matched to a gene: 16. The CDR3 runs 14 residues. Per germline, CDR1 MNHEY and CDR2 SVGAGI. The CDR3 reads CASREGLSGRAEYF. The CDR3 nucleotides are TGTGCCAGCAGGGAGGGACTATCCGGGCGAGCGGAGTACTTC.

The chain joins TRBV27 to TRBJ2-7; 7 positions match TRBD1. The CDR3 spans 15 residues. J gave up 1 base and V 6 bases, and 9 bases lay outside the gene matches. Germline V gene sequence: CDR1 MNHEY, CDR2 SMNVEV (reference sequence). CDR3 sequence (DNA): TGTGCCAGCAGCCTAACAGGGGAACAGTCCTACGAGCAGTACTTC. It specifies CASSLTGEQSYEQYF.

The rearrangement joins TRBV6-2 or TRBV6-3 to TRBJ1-5; the D is unclear. Germline assignment: CDR1 MNHEY and CDR2 SVGEGT. V gave up 6 bases and J gave up 7 bases, with 10 bases separating them. The CDR3 contains 12 residues. CDR3 sequence reads: CASSHGPQPQHF. CDR3 sequence (DNA): TGTGCCAGCAGCCACGGACCGCAGCCCCAGCATTTT.

The chain carries TRBV4-2 and TRBJ1-4, with no clear D. Looked up from germline, CDR1 is LGHNA and CDR2 is YNFKEQ. With 0 bases removed from V and 0 bases from J, the gap between germline ends came to 8 bases. This CDR3 is 16 amino acids long. The CDR3 nucleotides read TGTGCCAGCAGCCAAGAACCCCAGACAACTAATGAAAAACTGTTTTTT. Its translation: CASSQEPQTTNEKLFF.

The V gene is TRBV7-9, the J gene TRBJ2-7, with TRBD1 identical over 8 bases. Losses at the gene ends were 4 bases for V and 3 bases for J; bases not matched to a gene: 14. The CDR3 contains 17 residues. The germline V gene has CDR1 SEHNR and CDR2 FQNEAQ (reference sequence). The CDR3 DNA follows: TGTGCCAGCAGCTCTCAGGAAGCCCGGGACAGGAACTACGAGCAGTACTTC. This sequence encodes CASSSQEARDRNYEQYF.

This chain links TRBV15 with TRBJ2-1; TRBD1 is a possible D gene (5 bases). The CDR3 has 15 amino acids. V dropped 5 bases and J dropped 4 bases, with 15 bases sitting between them. The germline CDR1 and CDR2 sequences are LNHNV and YYDKDF (reference sequence). The CDR3 DNA is TGTGCCACCAGCGGCAGGGATTTCCTTTACAATGAGCAGTTCTTC. Protein sequence: CATSGRDFLYNEQFF.